A selection of T cell receptor beta chains follows, all from one sample in a study of prognosis after radiotherapy for stage I lung cancer. TCRdb ran MiXCR on the multiplex PCR reads and lists one entry per CDR3 protein. Counted here are around 20,000 distinct CDR3 sequences, 44% occurring once; the ten biggest clones make up roughly two fifths. Sequenced material: PBMCs, taken before or after stereotactic body radiation therapy (not recorded which). These receptors originate from a donor over 45 with non-small cell lung cancer. CDR3s include the opening cysteine and the closing phenylalanine or tryptophan. Each record gives: CDR3 DNA, CDR3 protein, CDR3 length, clone size, J gene, D gene, V gene. D genes are given only for firm matches. Size tells how often a clone was seen (once, few, many) or the class of an expanded clone, and some rows leave it out.

CDR3nt: TGTGCCAGCAGTTACCCCACGACTAGCGGGTACAATGAGCAGTTCTTC; CDR3aa: CASSYPTTSGYNEQFF; len: 16; abundance: many; j_gene: TRBJ2-1; d_gene: TRBD2; v_gene: TRBV6-9
CDR3nt: TGTGCCAGCAGCACAAGACTAGCAAGGGAGGGGAGAGCAGATACGCAGTATTTT; CDR3aa: CASSTRLAREGRADTQYF; len: 18; abundance: many; j_gene: TRBJ2-3; d_gene: TRBD2; v_gene: TRBV7-9
CDR3nt: TGTGCCAGCGAGGGGGGACTATGGAGCTACACCTTC; CDR3aa: CASEGGLWSYTF; len: 12; abundance: .; j_gene: TRBJ1-2; d_gene: .; v_gene: TRBV12-3/TRBV12-4
CDR3nt: TGTGCCAGCAGGTCCGGGGGGCTGGCGAACACTGAAGCTTTCTTT; CDR3aa: CASRSGGLANTEAFF; len: 15; abundance: once; j_gene: TRBJ1-1; d_gene: .; v_gene: TRBV28
CDR3nt: TGTGCCAGCAGCTATCAGGACAGTGGCGGTGAGCAGTTCTTC; CDR3aa: CASSYQDSGGEQFF; len: 14; abundance: many; j_gene: TRBJ2-1; d_gene: .; v_gene: TRBV7-2
CDR3nt: TGCAGTGCTTCGAGACCGGATAAAGAGACCCAGTACTTC; CDR3aa: CSASRPDKETQYF; len: 13; abundance: many; j_gene: TRBJ2-5; d_gene: .; v_gene: TRBV20-1
CDR3nt: TGTGCCAGCAGTGTTAGCAGGTCAGGTGCAGATACGCAGTATTTT; CDR3aa: CASSVSRSGADTQYF; len: 15; abundance: .; j_gene: TRBJ2-3; d_gene: .; v_gene: TRBV2
CDR3nt: TGTGCCAGCAGATCAGGCCGGGCCGAAAACAAATACGAGCAGTACTTC; CDR3aa: CASRSGRAENKYEQYF; len: 16; abundance: once; j_gene: TRBJ2-7; d_gene: .; v_gene: TRBV7-2
CDR3nt: TGCGCCAGCAGCTCCGGGGGGTCCTACGAGCAGTACTTC; CDR3aa: CASSSGGSYEQYF; len: 13; abundance: .; j_gene: TRBJ2-7; d_gene: TRBD2; v_gene: TRBV5-1
CDR3nt: TGTGCCAGCCTCTCGGGCGTCTTGGGGTATGGCTACACCTTC; CDR3aa: CASLSGVLGYGYTF; len: 14; abundance: .; j_gene: TRBJ1-2; d_gene: .; v_gene: TRBV6-1
CDR3nt: TGTGCCAGTAGTGATATTAGCAATCAGCCCCAGCATTTT; CDR3aa: CASSDISNQPQHF; len: 13; abundance: .; j_gene: TRBJ1-5; d_gene: .; v_gene: TRBV19
CDR3nt: TGTGCCAGCAGTTACACTTGGCTAGCGGGAGAGAATGAGCAGTTCTTC; CDR3aa: CASSYTWLAGENEQFF; len: 16; abundance: .; j_gene: TRBJ2-1; d_gene: TRBD2; v_gene: TRBV6-2/TRBV6-3
CDR3nt: TGTGCCAGCTCACAGGACAGTTCTAACTATGGCTACACCTTC; CDR3aa: CASSQDSSNYGYTF; len: 14; abundance: many; j_gene: TRBJ1-2; d_gene: .; v_gene: TRBV18
CDR3nt: TGTGCCAGCAGCTTAGGTAGTTTTGGGCGTGGCTCCTACAATGAGCAGTTCTTC; CDR3aa: CASSLGSFGRGSYNEQFF; len: 18; abundance: many; j_gene: TRBJ2-1; d_gene: .; v_gene: TRBV13
CDR3nt: TGTGCCAGCAGCTTAGAAGGACTTGTCTATGGCTACACCTTC; CDR3aa: CASSLEGLVYGYTF; len: 14; abundance: once; j_gene: TRBJ1-2; d_gene: .; v_gene: TRBV2
CDR3nt: TGCAGTGCTAGAGGCGGGGGCCGCAGGTACGAGCAGTACTTC; CDR3aa: CSARGGGRRYEQYF; len: 14; abundance: .; j_gene: TRBJ2-7; d_gene: .; v_gene: TRBV20-1
CDR3nt: TGCGCCAGCAGCCACGGCCACAGGGGTGGGGCCAACGTCCTGACTTTC; CDR3aa: CASSHGHRGGANVLTF; len: 16; abundance: many; j_gene: TRBJ2-6; d_gene: TRBD1; v_gene: TRBV4-1
CDR3nt: TGTACCAGCAGCAAGCCATGCACTGAAGCTTTCTTT; CDR3aa: CTSSKPCTEAFF; len: 12; abundance: .; j_gene: TRBJ1-1; d_gene: .; v_gene: TRBV27
CDR3nt: TGTGCCAGCAGCTTAACCCCGAGCTCCTACGAGCAGTACTTC; CDR3aa: CASSLTPSSYEQYF; len: 14; abundance: many; j_gene: TRBJ2-7; d_gene: .; v_gene: TRBV7-3
CDR3nt: TGTGCCAGCAGTTTTGGACAGGGGCTGTATCAGCCCCAGCATTTT; CDR3aa: CASSFGQGLYQPQHF; len: 15; abundance: many; j_gene: TRBJ1-5; d_gene: TRBD1; v_gene: TRBV12-3/TRBV12-4
CDR3nt: TGTGCCAGCTCACCACCGACGAACACCGGGGAGCTGTTTTTT; CDR3aa: CASSPPTNTGELFF; len: 14; abundance: many; j_gene: TRBJ2-2; d_gene: .; v_gene: TRBV18
CDR3nt: TGTGCCAGCAGCTTAGCCGGACTAGCGGGGGGGGTGGCGGCCCAGTACTTC; CDR3aa: CASSLAGLAGGVAAQYF; len: 17; abundance: many; j_gene: TRBJ2-5; d_gene: TRBD2; v_gene: TRBV11-2
CDR3nt: TGCAGTTCTAGGCACTTGCAGACTAGCGGGATTTTCGACGAGCAGTACTTC; CDR3aa: CSSRHLQTSGIFDEQYF; len: 17; abundance: .; j_gene: TRBJ2-7; d_gene: TRBD2; v_gene: TRBV20-1
CDR3nt: TGTGCCAGCAGTTTTAGCGCAGGGACCTTTAATGAAAAACTGTTTTTT; CDR3aa: CASSFSAGTFNEKLFF; len: 16; abundance: once; j_gene: TRBJ1-4; d_gene: .; v_gene: TRBV7-6
CDR3nt: TGTGCCAGCAGGGACAGCCCGATTACCTACGAGCAGTACTTC; CDR3aa: CASRDSPITYEQYF; len: 14; abundance: many; j_gene: TRBJ2-7; d_gene: .; v_gene: TRBV27